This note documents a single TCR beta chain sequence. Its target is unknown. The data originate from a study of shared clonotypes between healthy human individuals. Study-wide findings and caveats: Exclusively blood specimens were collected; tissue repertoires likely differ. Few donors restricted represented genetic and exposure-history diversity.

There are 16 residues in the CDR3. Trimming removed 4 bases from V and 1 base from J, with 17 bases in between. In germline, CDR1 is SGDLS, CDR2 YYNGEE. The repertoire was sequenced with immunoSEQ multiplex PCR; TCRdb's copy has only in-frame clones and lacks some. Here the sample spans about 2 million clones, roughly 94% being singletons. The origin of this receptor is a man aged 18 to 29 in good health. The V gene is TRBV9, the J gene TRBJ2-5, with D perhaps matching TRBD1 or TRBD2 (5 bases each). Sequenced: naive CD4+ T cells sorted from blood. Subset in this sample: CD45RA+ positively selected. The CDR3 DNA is TGTGCCAGCAGCCCCGGGACCCTCTACCCCCAAGAGACCCAGTACTTC. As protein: CASSPGTLYPQETQYF.